These T cell receptor beta chains were read from a single sample in a study of T-cell reconstitution after alpha-beta-depleted transplantation in children. TCRdb re-called the PCR reads with MiXCR, one entry per CDR3 protein. The table records almost 400,000 distinct CDR3 sequences, roughly 21% of them present only once. Specimen: PBMCs from the stem cell graft donor, collected from the stem cell graft. These receptors all stem from a human donor who donated a stem cell graft to a child with acute myeloid leukemia. Both conserved end residues are part of each CDR3. A D gene is named only where the DNA matches it firmly. Clone size is stated in some rows and not others, as once, few, many or a class when expanded.

>13|TRBV20-1|-|TRBJ2-1|many
TGCAGTGCTAGAGTTCTTGGCTACAATGAGCAGTTCTTC
CSARVLGYNEQFF
>13|TRBV29-1|-|TRBJ2-7|few
TGCAGCGTTCTCGTGGGGTCGGGCTACGAGCAGTACTTC
CSVLVGSGYEQYF
>16|TRBV5-1|-|TRBJ1-1|few
TGCGCCAGCAGCTTGGGGGTAGTCCGGATGAACACTGAAGCTTTCTTT
CASSLGVVRMNTEAFF
>13|TRBV7-2|-|TRBJ1-6|-
TGTGCCAGCAGCTTCAAGACGAATTCACCCCTCCACTTT
CASSFKTNSPLHF
>16|TRBV5-1|-|TRBJ2-1|few
TGCGCCAGCAGCTTGAAGGGGTTAGCGGAAGACAATGAGCAGTTCTTC
CASSLKGLAEDNEQFF
>17|TRBV20-1|TRBD2|TRBJ2-1|many
TGCAGTGCTAGTTGGGGAGGGGTAGCGCGAGTTTACAATGAGCAGTTCTTC
CSASWGGVARVYNEQFF
>15|TRBV9|-|TRBJ2-7|many
TGTGCCAGCAGCGTAGCAATCGGGACGGACTACGAGCAGTACTTC
CASSVAIGTDYEQYF
>15|TRBV18|-|TRBJ2-2|-
TGTGCCAGCTCACCATTCGGCGGAAACACCGGGGAGCTGTTTTTT
CASSPFGGNTGELFF
>14|TRBV15|TRBD1|TRBJ2-7|few
TGTGCCACCAGCAGACTGGGACAGGGTTACGAGCAGTACTTC
CATSRLGQGYEQYF
>15|TRBV9|TRBD1|TRBJ2-7|once
TGTGCCAGCAGCGTGGGACAGGGGGTTTGGTACGAGCAGTACTTC
CASSVGQGVWYEQYF
>14|TRBV6-1|-|TRBJ1-4|few
TGTGCCAGCAGTCAAGGGGAAAGGAATGAAAAACTGTTTTTT
CASSQGERNEKLFF
>13|TRBV6-1|-|TRBJ2-7|once
TGTGCCAGCACCCAGGACCGGGCCCGCGAGCAGTACTTC
CASTQDRAREQYF
>13|TRBV29-1|-|TRBJ1-1|many
TGCAGCGTTGAAAAACAGTTGAACACTGAAGCTTTCTTT
CSVEKQLNTEAFF
>15|TRBV10-3|TRBD1|TRBJ2-3|-
TGTGCCATCCACGGGACAGGCAAAAGCACAGATACGCAGTATTTT
CAIHGTGKSTDTQYF
>14|TRBV5-1|-|TRBJ2-3|-
TGCGCCAGCAGCTTGTCCCTACTCACAGATACGCAGTATTTT
CASSLSLLTDTQYF
>14|TRBV7-9|TRBD2|TRBJ2-3|-
TGTGCCAGCAGCTTAAGGACTAGCCCAGATACGCAGTATTTT
CASSLRTSPDTQYF
>16|TRBV4-1|-|TRBJ2-1|many
TGCGCCAGCAGCCAAGAATCGCAGGGCTCCTACAATGAGCAGTTCTTC
CASSQESQGSYNEQFF
>15|TRBV4-2|-|TRBJ1-1|few
TGTGCCAGCAGAAACAGAACAGTCGGGAACACTGAAGCTTTCTTT
CASRNRTVGNTEAFF
>15|TRBV7-2|-|TRBJ2-2|few
TGTGCCAGCAGTCAACGCCGGGGCGGTACCGGGGAGCTGTTTTTT
CASSQRRGGTGELFF
>14|TRBV29-1|-|TRBJ1-3|many
TGCAGCGTTGAATTCGGGGACAAGGGTAACACCATATATTTT
CSVEFGDKGNTIYF
>16|TRBV28|TRBD2|TRBJ2-3|few
TGTGCCAGCAGCCTGACTAGCGGGCCTAGCACAGATACGCAGTATTTT
CASSLTSGPSTDTQYF
>19|TRBV4-1|-|TRBJ2-2|few
TGCGCCAGCAGCCAAGGGAGGTCAGACCTAGCGACGCGCACCGGGGAGCTGTTTTTT
CASSQGRSDLATRTGELFF